Listed below are T cell receptor beta chains from one sample, sequenced in a study of identical twins. TCRdb itself ran the 5' RACE reads through MiXCR, one entry per CDR3 protein. The sample yields 520,000 or so distinct CDR3 sequences, roughly a fifth seen once. The sample also formed part of further work on T cells expressing NK-cell markers.

Specimen: CD4+ T cells sorted from blood. Receptors originate from a young woman in good health. CDR3s include the opening cysteine and the closing phenylalanine or tryptophan. Fields, in order: J gene, D gene, clone size, V gene, CDR3 DNA, CDR3 protein. A D gene is named only where the DNA matches it firmly. Expanded clones are given a class, and other clones once, few, many or no size at all.

TRBJ1-1 . few TRBV2 TGTGCCAGCAGTTCCGACATTGTCACTGAAGCTTTCTTT CASSSDIVTEAFF
TRBJ1-2 . . TRBV12-3/TRBV12-4 TGTGCCAGCAGTTTAGGTGCAGGGCAGTCGAATGGCTACACCTTC CASSLGAGQSNGYTF
TRBJ1-5 . many TRBV15 TGTGCCACCAGCAGAGGACCGAAGAATCAGCCCCAGCATTTT CATSRGPKNQPQHF
TRBJ2-7 . . TRBV11-3 TGTGCCAGCAGCCTCCAGGAATACGAGCAGTACTTC CASSLQEYEQYF
TRBJ2-1 TRBD2 few TRBV29-1 TGCAGCGTTGACAGAGGACTAGCGTTCTTC CSVDRGLAFF
TRBJ2-7 . . TRBV7-2 TGTGCCAGCAGCTCACGGGTGCGGGGCGAGCAGTACTTC CASSSRVRGEQYF
TRBJ2-3 TRBD2 . TRBV20-1 TGCAGTAGCGGGGGAAGGGATACGCAGTATTTT CSSGGRDTQYF
TRBJ2-3 . few TRBV12-3/TRBV12-4 TGTGCCAGCAGTTTAGGACACACAGATACGCAGTATTTT CASSLGHTDTQYF
TRBJ1-5 TRBD1 . TRBV7-2 TGTGCCAGCAGCTCACAGGGGGCGGCCAATCAGCCCCAGCATTTT CASSSQGAANQPQHF
TRBJ2-7 . few TRBV25-1 TGTGCCAGCAGTGCCGCGACCGACGGGGAGTACTTC CASSAATDGEYF
TRBJ2-7 TRBD1 . TRBV20-1 TGCAGTGCTTTTCCGGGACAGGGCATGAACGAGCAGTACTTC CSAFPGQGMNEQYF
TRBJ2-4 TRBD2 . TRBV5-6 TGTGCCAGCAGCTTGGGTCCCGCGGGAGAAAACATTCAGTACTTC CASSLGPAGENIQYF
TRBJ2-5 . . TRBV27 TGTGCCAGCAGTAGAGAGGAGAGTTCGGAGACCCAGTACTTC CASSREESSETQYF
TRBJ1-2 . . TRBV7-9 TGTGCCAGCAGCTTAGACAGAGAAACTCCTTCCTTC CASSLDRETPSF
TRBJ2-7 . few TRBV2 TGTGCCAGCAGTGATGGGCGTGGCCACGAGCAGTACTTC CASSDGRGHEQYF
TRBJ2-5 . . TRBV15 TGTGCCACCAGCAGAGATCCCGGTGGTGAGGAGACCCAGTACTTC CATSRDPGGEETQYF
TRBJ2-7 TRBD2 few TRBV20-1 TGCAGTGTACAGGGGACTAGCGGGAGACTTGGGTACGAGCAGTACTTC CSVQGTSGRLGYEQYF
TRBJ2-4 . . TRBV3-1 TGTGCCAGCAACGCGGGACCTGGGGGAAAAAACATTCAGTACTTC CASNAGPGGKNIQYF
TRBJ2-7 . few TRBV5-1 TGCGCCAGCAGCCTGGGTCTCGGGGGCTACGAGCAGTACTTC CASSLGLGGYEQYF
TRBJ1-2 . few TRBV21-1 TGTGCCAGCAGCAAAGACCTACCAGCAGGGGGAAATGGCTACACCTTC CASSKDLPAGGNGYTF
TRBJ2-3 . . TRBV6-2/TRBV6-3 TGTGCCAGTTCCTCACAAGGAGGCCGCACAGATACGCAGTATTTT CASSSQGGRTDTQYF
TRBJ2-5 TRBD2 . TRBV6-1 TGTGCCAGCAGAAGACTAGCGGGGGGCTTCCAAGAGACCCAGTACTTC CASRRLAGGFQETQYF
TRBJ2-1 TRBD2 few TRBV29-1 TGCAGCTTACTAGCGGGAGGGCCCTTAGAGCAGTTCTTC CSLLAGGPLEQFF
TRBJ2-1 TRBD2 . TRBV4-3 TGCGCCAGCAGCCAGGACCTAGTGGCGGGAGGGATCAATGAGCAGTTCTTC CASSQDLVAGGINEQFF
TRBJ2-1 TRBD2 few TRBV15 TGTGCCACCAGTACTGTAGGACTAGCGGGGTACAATGAGCAGTTCTTC CATSTVGLAGYNEQFF
TRBJ2-7 TRBD2 few TRBV9 TGTGCCAGCAGCGTAGAAGGGAGGGCCAATACCTACGAGCAGTACTTC CASSVEGRANTYEQYF
TRBJ2-1 . . TRBV20-1 TGCAGTGCTGCCCACGGGGGTGGATTTGACAATGAGCAGTTCTTC CSAAHGGGFDNEQFF
TRBJ2-1 . many TRBV3-1 TGTGCCAGCAGCCTTCTAGCTAAGGGGGGGCTGGATGAGCAGTTCTTC CASSLLAKGGLDEQFF
TRBJ2-7 . few TRBV6-1 TGTGCCAGCAGGCGACTTGACAGTTCCTACGAGCAGTACTTC CASRRLDSSYEQYF
TRBJ1-2 . many TRBV5-1 TGCGCCAGCAGCTTGGACGAGGGGGGGCCCTATGGCTACACCTTC CASSLDEGGPYGYTF
TRBJ2-3 . . TRBV6-5 TGTGCCAGCAGGAGAGGGGGAGATACGCAGTATTTT CASRRGGDTQYF
TRBJ2-1 TRBD2 many TRBV12-3/TRBV12-4 TGTGCCAGCAGGCAGACTAGCGGGGGGATACATTACAATGAGCAGTTCTTC CASRQTSGGIHYNEQFF
TRBJ2-3 TRBD2 few TRBV10-1 TGCGCCAGCGCCCGGGGGGTAGCGGGGACCACAGATACGCAGTATTTT CASARGVAGTTDTQYF
TRBJ2-7 TRBD1 few TRBV2 TGTGCCAGCACCCAAAAGACAGGGTGGTACGAGCAGTACTTC CASTQKTGWYEQYF
TRBJ1-5 . many TRBV2 TGTGCCAGCTCCCCGGGACAGCCCCAGCATTTT CASSPGQPQHF
TRBJ2-1 . . TRBV21-1 TGTGCCGGGACAGGGACTAGCGGGGGGGCTGTAGAAATCAATGAGCAGTTCTTC CAGTGTSGGAVEINEQFF
TRBJ2-1 . . TRBV12-3/TRBV12-4 TGTGCCAGCGAAGACACCCAGGGTTTGGATGAGCAGTTCTTC CASEDTQGLDEQFF
TRBJ2-1 TRBD2 few TRBV12-3/TRBV12-4 TGTGCCAGCAGAACCGGGACTAGCGGGATGTATGAGCAGTTCTTC CASRTGTSGMYEQFF
TRBJ1-1 . few TRBV10-2 TGCGCCAGCAGTGAGTCACGGGGCTCTAACACTGAAGCTTTCTTT CASSESRGSNTEAFF
TRBJ2-3 TRBD2 . TRBV12-3/TRBV12-4 TGTGCCAGCAGGGTAGCGGGGGCCACAGATACGCAGTATTTT CASRVAGATDTQYF
TRBJ2-2 . . TRBV12-3/TRBV12-4 TGTGCCAGCAGTTTAGCGCTAGTAACGAACACCGGGGAGCTGTTTTTT CASSLALVTNTGELFF
TRBJ2-5 TRBD1 . TRBV27 TGTGCCAGCAGTTCCCCAGGACAGGGACAAGAGACCCAGTACTTC CASSSPGQGQETQYF
TRBJ2-3 . few TRBV12-5 TGTGCTAGTGGCAAAGAGAAGGGGTCCCAGGGAATTACGCAGTATTTT CASGKEKGSQGITQYF
TRBJ2-3 . . TRBV5-1 TGCGCCAGCACCCCCGATCGCGCAGATACGCAGTATTTT CASTPDRADTQYF
TRBJ2-7 . . TRBV18 TGTGCCAGCTTACCGTCAGCCGGGGGCTTCGAGCAGTACTTC CASLPSAGGFEQYF
TRBJ2-1 . few TRBV30 TGTGCCTGGAGTTCCACGAATGAGCAGTTCTTC CAWSSTNEQFF
TRBJ2-3 TRBD2 few TRBV20-1 TGCAGTGCACCCCTTAATTTTCAGCGGGGGGTTCATACGCAGTATTTT CSAPLNFQRGVHTQYF
TRBJ1-1 . . TRBV18 TGTGCCAGCTCACCCCTCCAGGGGACGGGCACTGAAGCTTTCTTT CASSPLQGTGTEAFF
TRBJ2-1 TRBD1 once TRBV5-4 TGTGCTAGCGCAGCAGGACAGGGTTACAATGAGCAGTTCTTC CASAAGQGYNEQFF
TRBJ2-2 TRBD2 few TRBV5-1 TGCGCCAGCAGCTTAGAATCGGGACTAGCGGGAGGCCCACACACCGGGGAGCTGTTTTTT CASSLESGLAGGPHTGELFF
TRBJ1-1 . . TRBV6-1 TGTGCCAGCTGGCGCGAAGTTGAGATAGGCAACACTGAAGCTTTCTTT CASWREVEIGNTEAFF
TRBJ2-5 TRBD2 . TRBV29-1 TGCAGCTTAGCGACTAGCGGACAGTACCAAGAGACCCAGTACTTC CSLATSGQYQETQYF
TRBJ2-5 TRBD1 . TRBV11-1 TGTGCCAGCAGCTATGGGACAGCCCAAGAGACCCAGTACTTC CASSYGTAQETQYF
TRBJ1-5 TRBD1 few TRBV6-1 TGTGCCAGCAAAAGCGACAGGGTCAATCAGCCCCAGCATTTT CASKSDRVNQPQHF
TRBJ2-1 . few TRBV5-1 TGCGCCAGCAGCTTTATCAGCCGCAATGAGCAGTTCTTC CASSFISRNEQFF
TRBJ2-5 TRBD2 . TRBV2 TGTGCCAGCAGGCCCACTAGCGGGAGGCCAGAGACCCAGTACTTC CASRPTSGRPETQYF